This TCR beta chain was captured by sequencing in a study of regulatory T cells in long-lasting Graves disease. The CDR3 length is 18 residues. V lost 3 bases and J lost 3; bases outside the gene matches: 15. Germline V lookup: CDR1 SGDLS, CDR2 YYNGEE. Investigators prepared the TCR beta libraries by applying iRepertoire HTBI primers and Arm-PCR of CDR3 regions. TCRdb redid the calling of the multiplex PCR reads with MiXCR, one entry per CDR3 protein. The sample yields under 350,000 distinct CDR3 sequences, approximately 20% seen once. Overall study findings and caveats: When disease was persistent, TRBV28, TRBJ1-2 and TRBJ2-5 were the favored segments. Thyroid tissue went unstudied; only peripheral blood was examined. The number of shared public clonotypes was higher in persistent patients (approximately 3,000) than new patients (just over 950).

Only a few counts were recorded for this clonotype. Antigen specificity is unknown. Time point here: persistent/refractory GD, antithyroid drugs over 5 years with positive TRAb. The TCR library was prepared using RNA isolated from PBMCs. Recruitment took place at an endocrinology department in Xi'an, China. The V and J genes are TRBV9 and TRBJ1-5; 7 positions agree with TRBD1. The sequencing here drew on peripheral blood mononuclear cells (PBMCs), taken when the disease was refractory, from a patient treated with antithyroid drugs. This clonotype was sampled from a female donor with Graves disease. CDR3 nucleotide sequence: TGTGCCAGCAGCGCGAAGGCCCCCGGACAGGTTAACAATCAGCCCCAGCATTTT. This gives the protein CASSAKAPGQVNNQPQHF.